The present entry profiles one T cell receptor (beta chain) with its context. Sequencing used immunoSEQ multiplex PCR; TCRdb keeps in-frame clones, though not all of them. This sample has 30,000 to 40,000 clones, with about 94% found just once. This specimen comes from a study of control samples from healthy donors and cancer patients. The sequencing sample was made of PBMCs. This receptor was taken from a man in his forties or fifties with colorectal cancer.

CDR3 region: CASIREGSGELFF. The CDR3 bases are TGTGCCAGCATTCGAGAAGGGTCCGGGGAGCTGTTTTTT. The V and J genes are TRBV2 and TRBJ2-2; no firm D call. The CDR3 length is 13 residues. Trimming removed 7 bases from V and 6 bases from J, with 12 bases in between. Germline CDR1 and CDR2: SNHLY and FYNNEI.